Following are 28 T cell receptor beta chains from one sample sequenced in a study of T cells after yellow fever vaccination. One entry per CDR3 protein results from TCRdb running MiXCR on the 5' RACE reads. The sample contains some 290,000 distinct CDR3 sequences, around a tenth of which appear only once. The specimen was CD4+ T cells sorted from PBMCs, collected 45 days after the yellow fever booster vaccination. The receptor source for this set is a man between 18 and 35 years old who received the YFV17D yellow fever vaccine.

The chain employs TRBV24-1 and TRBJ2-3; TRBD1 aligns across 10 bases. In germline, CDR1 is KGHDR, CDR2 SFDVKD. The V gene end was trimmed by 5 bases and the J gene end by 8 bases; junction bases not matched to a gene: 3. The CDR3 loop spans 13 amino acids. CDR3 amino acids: CATSGDRGPTQYF. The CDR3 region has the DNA TGTGCCACCAGTGGCGACAGGGGGCCTACGCAGTATTTT.

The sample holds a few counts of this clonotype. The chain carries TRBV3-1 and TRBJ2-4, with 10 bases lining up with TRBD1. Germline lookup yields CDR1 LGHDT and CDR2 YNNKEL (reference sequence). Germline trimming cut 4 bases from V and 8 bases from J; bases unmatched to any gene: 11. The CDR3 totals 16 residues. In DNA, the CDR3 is TGTGCCAGCAGCCCTCGAATCGGGACAGGGGTGTACATTCAGTACTTC. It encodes CASSPRIGTGVYIQYF. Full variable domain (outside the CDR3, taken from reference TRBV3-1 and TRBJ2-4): DTAVSQTPKYLVTQMGNDKSIKCEQNLGHDTMYWYKQDSKKFLKIMFSYNNKELIINETVPNRFSPKSPDKAHLNLHINSLELGDSAVYFCASSPRIGTGVYIQYFGAGTRLSVL.

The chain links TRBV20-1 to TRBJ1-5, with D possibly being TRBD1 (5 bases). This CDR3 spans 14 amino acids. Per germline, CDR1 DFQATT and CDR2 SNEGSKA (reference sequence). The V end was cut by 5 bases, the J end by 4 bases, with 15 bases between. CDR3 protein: CSAHPSGGNQPQHF. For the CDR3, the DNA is TGCAGTGCTCATCCCAGCGGGGGGAATCAGCCCCAGCATTTT.

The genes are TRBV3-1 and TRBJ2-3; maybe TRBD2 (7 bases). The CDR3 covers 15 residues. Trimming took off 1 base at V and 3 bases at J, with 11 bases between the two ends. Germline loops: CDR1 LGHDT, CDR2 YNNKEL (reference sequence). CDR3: CASSQVGGTTDTQYF. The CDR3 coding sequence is TGTGCCAGCAGCCAAGTGGGGGGGACAACAGATACGCAGTATTTT.

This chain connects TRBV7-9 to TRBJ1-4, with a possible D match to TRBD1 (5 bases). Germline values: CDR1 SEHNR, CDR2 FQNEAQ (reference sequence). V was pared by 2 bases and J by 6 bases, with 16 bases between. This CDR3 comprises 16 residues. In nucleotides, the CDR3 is TGTGCCAGCAGCTTATACGGGGGACGAGCAGATGAAAAACTGTTTTTT. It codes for CASSLYGGRADEKLFF.

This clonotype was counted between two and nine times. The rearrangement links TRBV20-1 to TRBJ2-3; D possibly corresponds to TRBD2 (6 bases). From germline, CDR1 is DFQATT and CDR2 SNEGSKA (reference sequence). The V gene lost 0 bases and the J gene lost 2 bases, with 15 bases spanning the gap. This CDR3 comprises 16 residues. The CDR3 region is CSARDRSSEYTDTQYF. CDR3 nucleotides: TGCAGTGCTAGAGATCGGTCTAGCGAATACACAGATACGCAGTATTTT.

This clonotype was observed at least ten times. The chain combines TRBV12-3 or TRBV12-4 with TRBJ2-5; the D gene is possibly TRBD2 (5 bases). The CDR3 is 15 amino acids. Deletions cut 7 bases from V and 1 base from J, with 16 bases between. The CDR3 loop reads CASNLGDGIQETQYF. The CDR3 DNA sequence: TGTGCCAGCAACTTGGGAGACGGGATCCAAGAGACCCAGTACTTC.

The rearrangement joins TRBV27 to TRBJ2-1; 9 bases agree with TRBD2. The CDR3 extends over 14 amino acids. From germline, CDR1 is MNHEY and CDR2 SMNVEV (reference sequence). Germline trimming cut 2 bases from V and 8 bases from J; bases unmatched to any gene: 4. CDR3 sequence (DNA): TGTGCCAGCAGTTTACGCGGGGGGGCCGATGAGCAGTTCTTC. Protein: CASSLRGGADEQFF.

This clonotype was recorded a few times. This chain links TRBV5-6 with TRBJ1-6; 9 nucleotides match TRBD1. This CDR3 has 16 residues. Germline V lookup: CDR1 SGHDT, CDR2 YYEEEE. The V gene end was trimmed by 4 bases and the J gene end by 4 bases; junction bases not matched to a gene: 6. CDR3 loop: CASSRGTGSYNSPLHF. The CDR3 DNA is TGTGCCAGCAGCCGTGGGACAGGGTCTTATAATTCACCCCTCCACTTT. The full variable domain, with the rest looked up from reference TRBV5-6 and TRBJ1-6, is DAGVTQSPTHLIKTRGQQVTLRCSPKSGHDTVSWYQQALGQGPQFIFQYYEEEERQRGNFPDRFSGHQFPNYSSELNVNALLLGDSALYLCASSRGTGSYNSPLHFGNGTRLTVT.

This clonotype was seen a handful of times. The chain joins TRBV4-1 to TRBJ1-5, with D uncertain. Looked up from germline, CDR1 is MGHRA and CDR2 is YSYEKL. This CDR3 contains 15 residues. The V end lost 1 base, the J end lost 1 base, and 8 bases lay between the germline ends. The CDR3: CASSQVGPSNQPQHF. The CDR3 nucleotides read TGCGCCAGCAGCCAAGTTGGCCCAAGCAATCAGCCCCAGCATTTT.

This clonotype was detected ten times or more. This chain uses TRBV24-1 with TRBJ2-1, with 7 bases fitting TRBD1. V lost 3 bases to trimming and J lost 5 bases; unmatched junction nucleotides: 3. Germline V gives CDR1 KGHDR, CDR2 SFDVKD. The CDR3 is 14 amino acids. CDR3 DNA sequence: TGTGCCACCAGTGATACGGGACAGCACAATGAGCAGTTCTTC. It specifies CATSDTGQHNEQFF.

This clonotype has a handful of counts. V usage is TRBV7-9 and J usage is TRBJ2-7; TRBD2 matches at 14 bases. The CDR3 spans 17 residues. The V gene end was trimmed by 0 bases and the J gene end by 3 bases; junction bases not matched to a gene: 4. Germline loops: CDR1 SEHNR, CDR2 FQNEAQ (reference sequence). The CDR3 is CASSLARGLAGDYEQYV. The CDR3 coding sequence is TGTGCCAGCAGCTTAGCGAGGGGACTAGCGGGGGACTACGAGCAGTACGTC.

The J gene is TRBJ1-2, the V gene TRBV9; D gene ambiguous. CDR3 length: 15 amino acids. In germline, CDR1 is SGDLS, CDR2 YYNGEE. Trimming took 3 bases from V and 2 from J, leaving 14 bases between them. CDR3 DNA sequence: TGTGCCAGCAGCGCGCAGGTTAAGTTGAACTATGGCTACACCTTC. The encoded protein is CASSAQVKLNYGYTF.

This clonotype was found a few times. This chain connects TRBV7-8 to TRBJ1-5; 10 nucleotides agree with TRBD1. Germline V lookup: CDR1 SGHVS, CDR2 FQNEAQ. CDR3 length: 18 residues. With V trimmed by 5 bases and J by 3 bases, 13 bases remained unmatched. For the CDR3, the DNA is TGTGCCAGCAGCCGGCTACCCATCGGGACAGGGGCCAATCAGCCCCAGCATTTT. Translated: CASSRLPIGTGANQPQHF.

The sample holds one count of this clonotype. CDR3 amino acids: CASSYTGDSYEQYV. The CDR3 DNA sequence: TGTGCCAGCAGTTATACAGGGGACTCCTACGAGCAGTACGTC. The V gene is TRBV6-6, the J gene TRBJ2-7, with 7 bases aligning to TRBD1. V lost 3 bases to trimming and J lost 0 bases; unmatched junction nucleotides: 2. There are 14 residues in the CDR3. Germline V gene lookup returns CDR1 MNHNY and CDR2 SVGAGI (reference sequence).

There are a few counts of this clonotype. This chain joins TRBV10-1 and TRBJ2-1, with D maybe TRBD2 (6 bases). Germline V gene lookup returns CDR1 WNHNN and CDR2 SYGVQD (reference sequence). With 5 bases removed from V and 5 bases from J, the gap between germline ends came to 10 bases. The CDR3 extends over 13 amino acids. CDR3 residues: CASSYGGNNEQFF. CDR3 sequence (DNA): TGCGCCAGCAGTTATGGAGGGAACAATGAGCAGTTCTTC.

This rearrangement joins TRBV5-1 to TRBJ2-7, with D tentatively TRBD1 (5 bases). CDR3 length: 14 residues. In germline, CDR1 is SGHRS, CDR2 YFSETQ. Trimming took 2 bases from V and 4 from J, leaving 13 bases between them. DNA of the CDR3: TGCGCCAGCAGCTTCGACAGCCAATGGTACGAGCAGTACTTC. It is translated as CASSFDSQWYEQYF.

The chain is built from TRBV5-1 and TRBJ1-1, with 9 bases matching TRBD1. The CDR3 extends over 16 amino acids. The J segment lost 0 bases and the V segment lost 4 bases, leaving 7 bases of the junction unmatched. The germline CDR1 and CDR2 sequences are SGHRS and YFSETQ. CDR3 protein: CASSPGQGGMNTEAFF. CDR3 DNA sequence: TGCGCCAGCAGCCCGGGACAGGGAGGGATGAACACTGAAGCTTTCTTT.

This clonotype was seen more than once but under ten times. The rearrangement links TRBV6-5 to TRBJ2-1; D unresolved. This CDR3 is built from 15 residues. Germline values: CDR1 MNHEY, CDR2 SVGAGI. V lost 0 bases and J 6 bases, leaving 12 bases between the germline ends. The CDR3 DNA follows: TGTGCCAGCAGTTACTCAATCTTTGCTAGCAATGAGCAGTTCTTC. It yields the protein CASSYSIFASNEQFF.

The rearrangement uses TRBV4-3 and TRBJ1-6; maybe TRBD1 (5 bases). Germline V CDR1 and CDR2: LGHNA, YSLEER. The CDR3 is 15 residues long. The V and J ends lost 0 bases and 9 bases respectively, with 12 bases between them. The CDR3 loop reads CASSQDWGSGSPLHF. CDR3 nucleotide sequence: TGCGCCAGCAGCCAAGACTGGGGCTCAGGTTCACCCCTCCACTTT.

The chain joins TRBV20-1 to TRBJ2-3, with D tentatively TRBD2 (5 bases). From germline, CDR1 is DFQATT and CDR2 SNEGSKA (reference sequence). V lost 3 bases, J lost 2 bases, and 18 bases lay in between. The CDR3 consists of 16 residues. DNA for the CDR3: TGCAGTGCTAGCGTACCCGGACGGGGATCCACAGATACGCAGTATTTT. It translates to CSASVPGRGSTDTQYF.

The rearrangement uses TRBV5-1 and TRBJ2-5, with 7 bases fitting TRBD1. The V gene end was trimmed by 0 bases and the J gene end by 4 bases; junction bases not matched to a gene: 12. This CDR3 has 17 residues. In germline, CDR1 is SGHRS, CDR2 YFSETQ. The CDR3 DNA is TGCGCCAGCAGCTTGGGGATAGACAGGGCTGACCGAGAGACCCAGTACTTC. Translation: CASSLGIDRADRETQYF.

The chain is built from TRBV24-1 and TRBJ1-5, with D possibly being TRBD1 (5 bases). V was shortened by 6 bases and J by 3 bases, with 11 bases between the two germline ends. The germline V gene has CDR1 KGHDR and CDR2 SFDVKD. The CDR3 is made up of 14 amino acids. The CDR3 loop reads CATSHGGLNQPQHF. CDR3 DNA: TGTGCCACCAGTCATGGGGGACTCAATCAGCCCCAGCATTTT.

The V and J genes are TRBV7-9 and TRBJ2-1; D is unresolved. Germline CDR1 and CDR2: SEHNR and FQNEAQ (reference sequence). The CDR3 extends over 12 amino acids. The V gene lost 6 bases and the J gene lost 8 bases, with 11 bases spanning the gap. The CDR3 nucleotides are TGTGCCAGCAGGAGGTTGAACGATGAGCAGTTCTTC. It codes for CASRRLNDEQFF.

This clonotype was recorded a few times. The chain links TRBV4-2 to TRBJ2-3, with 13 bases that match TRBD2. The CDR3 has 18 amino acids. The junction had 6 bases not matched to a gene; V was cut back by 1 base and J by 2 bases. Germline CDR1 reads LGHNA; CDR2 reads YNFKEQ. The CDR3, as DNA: TGTGCCAGCAGCCAAGTTGGGACTAGCGGGGTCGCCACAGATACGCAGTATTTT. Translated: CASSQVGTSGVATDTQYF.

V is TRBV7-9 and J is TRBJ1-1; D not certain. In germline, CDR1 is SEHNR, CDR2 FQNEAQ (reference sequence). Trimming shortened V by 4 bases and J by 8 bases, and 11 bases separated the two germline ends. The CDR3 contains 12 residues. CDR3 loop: CASSSNLGEAFF. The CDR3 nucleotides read TGTGCCAGCAGCTCAAACTTGGGAGAAGCTTTCTTT. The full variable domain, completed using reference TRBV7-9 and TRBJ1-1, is DTGVSQNPRHKITKRGQNVTFRCDPISEHNRLYWYRQTLGQGPEFLTYFQNEAQLEKSRLLSDRFSAERPKGSFSTLEIQRTEQGDSAMYLCASSSNLGEAFFGQGTRLTVV.

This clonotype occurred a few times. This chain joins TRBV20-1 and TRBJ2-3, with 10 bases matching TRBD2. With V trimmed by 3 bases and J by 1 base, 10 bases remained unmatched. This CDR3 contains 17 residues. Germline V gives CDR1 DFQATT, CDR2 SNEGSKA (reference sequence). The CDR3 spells CSASDSGGMMGTDTQYF. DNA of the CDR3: TGCAGTGCTAGTGATAGCGGGGGGATGATGGGCACAGATACGCAGTATTTT.

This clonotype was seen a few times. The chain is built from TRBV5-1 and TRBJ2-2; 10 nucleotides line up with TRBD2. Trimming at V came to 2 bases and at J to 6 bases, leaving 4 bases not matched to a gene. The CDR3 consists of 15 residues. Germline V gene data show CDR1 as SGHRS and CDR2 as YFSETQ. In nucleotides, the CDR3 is TGCGCCAGCAGCTTAACTAGCGGGGAGGCCGGGGAGCTGTTTTTT. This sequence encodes CASSLTSGEAGELFF.